This TCR beta chain was recorded in a study of blood T cell repertoires in COVID-19. Background on the study: The samples span acute and convalescent COVID-19 from the United States, Italy and Spain. In each case, the material was cDNA or gDNA derived from T cells, B-cell-depleted T cells, or PBMCs.

V was clipped by 1 base and J by 2 bases; unmatched bases: 6. The CDR3 runs to 17 residues. CDR1 SEHNR and CDR2 FQNEAQ come from the germline V gene (reference sequence). Per the study methods: Cell counts per sample came from amplifying reference gene primers. Profiled with immunoSEQ multiplex PCR; TCRdb holds only in-frame clones, not every one. Clone size and the V and J calls come from that table; the DNA yielded D and trimming. The repertoire holds just under 350,000 clones, with 88% as singletons. This sequence originates from a woman aged 70-85 years with COVID-19, enrolled during active disease. Sequences were obtained from peripheral blood. The V gene is TRBV7-9, the J gene TRBJ2-1; 9 nucleotides match TRBD1. CDR3 loop: CASSLDLRTGAYNEQFF. The CDR3 DNA is TGTGCCAGCAGCTTAGACTTGAGGACAGGGGCCTACAATGAGCAGTTCTTC.